This T cell receptor beta chain is from a study of T-cell reconstitution after alpha-beta-depleted transplantation in children. Study observations and caveats: Several hundred graft clones that had expanded were reportedly the source of alpha-beta T cells about two months after transplant. A year had passed since transplant, and T-cell counts and diversity by then came mostly from newly produced T cells.

On this clonotype: Its antigen remains unknown.

Unique molecular identifiers were incorporated during preparation of the TCRbeta library. TCRdb re-called the PCR reads with MiXCR, one entry per CDR3 protein. This table has about 74,000 distinct CDR3 sequences, over 12% appearing once. The CDR3 sequence is 17 residues long. CDR1 is SGHTA, CDR2 FQGNSA, per germline. J was trimmed by 2 bases and V by 2 bases; bases with no gene match: 6. The chain carries TRBV7-2 and TRBJ2-3; TRBD2 agrees at 11 bases. The sequenced sample was PBMCs, mostly from graft donor cells, obtained 180 days after TCRalphabeta/CD19-depleted stem cell transplant. The TCR comes from a male patient aged 2 to 10 who had a stem cell transplant for acute lymphoblastic leukemia, so the T cells may come from the graft donor. Here the CDR3 DNA reads TGTGCCAGCAGCTTAAGGCGGACTAGCGGGTACACAGATACGCAGTATTTT. Translating it yields CASSLRRTSGYTDTQYF.